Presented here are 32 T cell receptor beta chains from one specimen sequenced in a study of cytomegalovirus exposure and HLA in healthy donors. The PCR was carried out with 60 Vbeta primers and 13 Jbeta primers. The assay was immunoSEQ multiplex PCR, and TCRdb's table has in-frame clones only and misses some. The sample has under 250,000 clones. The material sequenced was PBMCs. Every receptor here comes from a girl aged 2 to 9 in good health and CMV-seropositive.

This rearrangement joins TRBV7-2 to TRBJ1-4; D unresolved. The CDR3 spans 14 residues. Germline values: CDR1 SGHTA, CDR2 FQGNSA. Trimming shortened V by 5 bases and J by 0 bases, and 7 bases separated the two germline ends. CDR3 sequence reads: CASSSRPTNEKLFF. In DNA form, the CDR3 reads TGTGCCAGCAGCAGCAGGCCAACTAATGAAAAACTGTTTTTT.

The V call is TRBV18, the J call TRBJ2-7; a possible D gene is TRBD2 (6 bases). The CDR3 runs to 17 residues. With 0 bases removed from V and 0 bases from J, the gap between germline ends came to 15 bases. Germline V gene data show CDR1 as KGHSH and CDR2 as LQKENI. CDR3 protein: CASSPPVASAYSYEQYF. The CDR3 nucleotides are TGTGCCAGCTCACCACCGGTTGCTAGCGCTTACTCCTACGAGCAGTACTTC.

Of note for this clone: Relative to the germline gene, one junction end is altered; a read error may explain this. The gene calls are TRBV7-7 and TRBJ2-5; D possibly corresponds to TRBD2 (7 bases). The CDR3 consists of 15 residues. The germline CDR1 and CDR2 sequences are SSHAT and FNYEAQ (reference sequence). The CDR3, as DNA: TGTGCTAGCAGCTTTGGGGGGGCCGCCCAAGAGACCCAGTACTTC. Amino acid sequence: CASSFGGAAQETQYF.

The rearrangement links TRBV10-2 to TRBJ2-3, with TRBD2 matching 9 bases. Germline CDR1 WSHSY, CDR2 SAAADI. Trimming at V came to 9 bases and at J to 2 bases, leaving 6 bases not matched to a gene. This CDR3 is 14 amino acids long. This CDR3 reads CASTRLADTDTQYF. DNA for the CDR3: TGCGCCAGTACAAGACTAGCGGACACAGATACGCAGTATTTT.

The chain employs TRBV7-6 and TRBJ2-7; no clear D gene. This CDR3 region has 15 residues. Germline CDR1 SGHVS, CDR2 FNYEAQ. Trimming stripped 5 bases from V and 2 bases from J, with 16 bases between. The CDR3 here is CASSLGGELAYEQYF. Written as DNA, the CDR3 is TGTGCCAGCAGCCTAGGTGGTGAGCTTGCCTACGAGCAGTACTTC.

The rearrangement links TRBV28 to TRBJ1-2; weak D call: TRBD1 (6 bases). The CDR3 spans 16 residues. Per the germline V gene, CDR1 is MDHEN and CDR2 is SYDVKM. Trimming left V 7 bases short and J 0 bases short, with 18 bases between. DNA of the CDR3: TGTGCCAGCACTTCGGGGGGGCCCTTAGCTAACTATGGCTACACCTTC. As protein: CASTSGGPLANYGYTF.

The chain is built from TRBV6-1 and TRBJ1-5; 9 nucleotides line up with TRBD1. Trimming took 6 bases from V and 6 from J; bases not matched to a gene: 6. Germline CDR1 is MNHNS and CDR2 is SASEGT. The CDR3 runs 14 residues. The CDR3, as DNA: TGTGCCAGCAGAGACACAGGGGGCAGTCAGCCCCAGCATTTT. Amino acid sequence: CASRDTGGSQPQHF.

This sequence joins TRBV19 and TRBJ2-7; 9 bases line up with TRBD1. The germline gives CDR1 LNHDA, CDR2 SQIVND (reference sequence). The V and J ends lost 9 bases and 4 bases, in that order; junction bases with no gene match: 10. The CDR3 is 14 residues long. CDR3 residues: CASAQGDRVYEQYF. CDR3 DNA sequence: TGTGCCAGCGCGCAGGGGGACAGGGTTTACGAGCAGTACTTC.

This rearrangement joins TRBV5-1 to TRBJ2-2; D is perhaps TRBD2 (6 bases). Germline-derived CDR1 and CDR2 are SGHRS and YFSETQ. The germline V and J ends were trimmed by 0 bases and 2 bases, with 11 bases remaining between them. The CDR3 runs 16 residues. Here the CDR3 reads CASSLAGLRNTGELFF. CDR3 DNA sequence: TGCGCCAGCAGCTTGGCGGGACTGAGAAACACCGGGGAGCTGTTTTTT.

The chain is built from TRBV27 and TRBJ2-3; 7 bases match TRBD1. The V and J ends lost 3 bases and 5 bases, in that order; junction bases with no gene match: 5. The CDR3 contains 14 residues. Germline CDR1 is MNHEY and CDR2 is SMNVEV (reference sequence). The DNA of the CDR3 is TGTGCCAGCAGTTTTTGGGACAGACGAGATACGCAGTATTTT. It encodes CASSFWDRRDTQYF.

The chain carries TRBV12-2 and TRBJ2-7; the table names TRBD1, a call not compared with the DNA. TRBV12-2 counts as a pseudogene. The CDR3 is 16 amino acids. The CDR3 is CASRLPPGPSSYEQYF. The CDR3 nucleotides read TGTGCAAGTCGCTTACCGCCAGGTCCCAGCTCCTACGAGCAGTACTTC.

The CDR3 sequence: CASSRGGLAVYEQYF. The CDR3 DNA sequence: TGTGCCAGCAGCCGGGGCGGTCTAGCGGTGTACGAGCAGTACTTC. The V gene is TRBV14, the J gene TRBJ2-7; 7 bases agree with TRBD2. V dropped 4 bases and J dropped 4; count of bases not matched to a gene: 10. CDR3 length equals 15 residues. Germline loops: CDR1 SGHDN, CDR2 FVKESK.

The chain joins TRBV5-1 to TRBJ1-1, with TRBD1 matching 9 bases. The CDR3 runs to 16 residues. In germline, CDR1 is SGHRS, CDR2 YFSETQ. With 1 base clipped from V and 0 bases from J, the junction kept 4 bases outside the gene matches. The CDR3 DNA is TGCGCCAGCAGCTTGTGGACAGGGGTGATGAACACTGAAGCTTTCTTT. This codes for CASSLWTGVMNTEAFF. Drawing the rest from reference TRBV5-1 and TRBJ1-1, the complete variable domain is KAGVTQTPRYLIKTRGQQVTLSCSPISGHRSVSWYQQTPGQGLQFLFEYFSETQRNKGNFPGRFSGRQFSNSRSEMNVSTLELGDSALYLCASSLWTGVMNTEAFFGQGTRLTVV.

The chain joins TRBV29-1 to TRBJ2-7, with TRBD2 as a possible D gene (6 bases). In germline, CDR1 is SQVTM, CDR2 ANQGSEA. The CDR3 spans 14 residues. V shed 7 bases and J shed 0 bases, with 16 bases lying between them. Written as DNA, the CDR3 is TGCAGCGCCCTGCTGGCGGGGCCCTCCTACGAGCAGTACTTC. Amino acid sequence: CSALLAGPSYEQYF.

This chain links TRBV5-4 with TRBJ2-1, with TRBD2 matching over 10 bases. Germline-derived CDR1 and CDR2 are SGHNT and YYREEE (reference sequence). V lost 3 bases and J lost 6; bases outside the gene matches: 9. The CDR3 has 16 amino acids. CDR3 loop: CASSWYSGRKGNEQFF. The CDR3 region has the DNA TGTGCCAGCAGCTGGTATAGCGGGAGGAAGGGCAATGAGCAGTTCTTC. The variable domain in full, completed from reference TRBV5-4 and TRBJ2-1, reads ETGVTQSPTHLIKTRGQQVTLRCSSQSGHNTVSWYQQALGQGPQFIFQYYREEENGRGNFPPRFSGLQFPNYSSELNVNALELDDSALYLCASSWYSGRKGNEQFFGPGTRLTVL.

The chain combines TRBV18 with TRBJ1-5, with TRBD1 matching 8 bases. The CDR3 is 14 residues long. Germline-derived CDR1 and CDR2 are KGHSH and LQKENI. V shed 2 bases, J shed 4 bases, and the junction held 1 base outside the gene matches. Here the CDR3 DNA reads TGTGCCAGCTCACCAGGGACAGGAAATCAGCCCCAGCATTTT. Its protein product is CASSPGTGNQPQHF.

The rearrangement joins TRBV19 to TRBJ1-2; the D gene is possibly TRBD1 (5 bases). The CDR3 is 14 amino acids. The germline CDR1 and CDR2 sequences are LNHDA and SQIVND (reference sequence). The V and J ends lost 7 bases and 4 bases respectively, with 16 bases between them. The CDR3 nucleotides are TGTGCCAGTAACGGCAGGGTGGGATCCTATGGCTACACCTTC. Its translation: CASNGRVGSYGYTF.

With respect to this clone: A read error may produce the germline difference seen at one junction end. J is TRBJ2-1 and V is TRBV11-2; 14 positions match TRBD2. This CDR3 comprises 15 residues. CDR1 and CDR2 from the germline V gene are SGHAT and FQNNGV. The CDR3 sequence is CASSLEPGLAGVKFF. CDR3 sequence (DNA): TGTGCCAGCAGCCTAGAACCGGGACTAGCGGGAGTGAAGTTCTTC.

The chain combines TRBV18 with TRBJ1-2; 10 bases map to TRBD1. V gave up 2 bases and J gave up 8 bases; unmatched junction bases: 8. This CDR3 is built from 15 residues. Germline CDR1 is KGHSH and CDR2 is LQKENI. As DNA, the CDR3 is TGTGCCAGCTCACCAAGAAGGGACAGGGGATGGGGCTACACCTTC. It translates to CASSPRRDRGWGYTF.

This CDR3 is CASSERELVGDTQYF. The CDR3 DNA reads TGTGCCAGCAGTGAGCGGGAGTTGGTTGGAGATACGCAGTATTTT. The chain links TRBV28 to TRBJ2-3, with TRBD2 identical over 8 bases. Looked up from germline, CDR1 is MDHEN and CDR2 is SYDVKM. CDR3 length: 15 residues. The V segment lost 5 bases and the J segment 5 bases; nucleotides outside the gene matches: 9.

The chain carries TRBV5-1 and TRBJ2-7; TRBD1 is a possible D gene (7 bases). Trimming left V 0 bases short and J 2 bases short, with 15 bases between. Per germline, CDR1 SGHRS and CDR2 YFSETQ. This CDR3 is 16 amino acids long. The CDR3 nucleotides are TGCGCCAGCAGCTTGGCCAGGGGGGACCCCGCCTACGAGCAGTACTTC. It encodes CASSLARGDPAYEQYF.

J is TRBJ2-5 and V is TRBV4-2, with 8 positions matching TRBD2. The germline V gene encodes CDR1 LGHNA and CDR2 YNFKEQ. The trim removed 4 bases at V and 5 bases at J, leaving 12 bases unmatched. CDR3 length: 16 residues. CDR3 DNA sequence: TGTGCCAGCAGCCGAACGTGGTCAGCGGGAGAGGAGACCCAGTACTTC. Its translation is CASSRTWSAGEETQYF.

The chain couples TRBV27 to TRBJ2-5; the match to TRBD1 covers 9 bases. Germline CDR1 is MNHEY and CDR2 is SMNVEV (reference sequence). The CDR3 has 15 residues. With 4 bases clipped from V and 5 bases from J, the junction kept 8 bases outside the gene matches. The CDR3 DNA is TGTGCCAGCAGTTCCACAGGACAGGGGCCGGAGACCCAGTACTTC. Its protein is CASSSTGQGPETQYF.

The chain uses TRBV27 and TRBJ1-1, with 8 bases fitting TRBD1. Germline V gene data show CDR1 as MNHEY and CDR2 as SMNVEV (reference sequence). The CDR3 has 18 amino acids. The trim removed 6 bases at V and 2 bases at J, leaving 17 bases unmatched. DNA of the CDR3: TGTGCCAGCAGGAAAACTACGCCCGGACAGGGAGGAAACACTGAAGCTTTCTTT. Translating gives CASRKTTPGQGGNTEAFF.

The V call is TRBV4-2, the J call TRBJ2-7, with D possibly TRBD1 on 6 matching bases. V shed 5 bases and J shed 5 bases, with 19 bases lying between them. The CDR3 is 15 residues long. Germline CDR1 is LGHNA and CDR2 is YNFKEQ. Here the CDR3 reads CASSTGATGMDEQYF. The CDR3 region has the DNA TGTGCCAGCAGCACGGGCGCCACAGGGATGGACGAGCAGTACTTC.

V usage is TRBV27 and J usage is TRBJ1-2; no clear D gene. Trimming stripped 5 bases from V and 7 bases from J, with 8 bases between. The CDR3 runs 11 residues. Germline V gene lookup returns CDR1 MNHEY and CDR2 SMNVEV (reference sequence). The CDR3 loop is CASSAGFGYTF. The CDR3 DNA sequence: TGTGCCAGCAGTGCCGGGTTTGGCTACACCTTC.

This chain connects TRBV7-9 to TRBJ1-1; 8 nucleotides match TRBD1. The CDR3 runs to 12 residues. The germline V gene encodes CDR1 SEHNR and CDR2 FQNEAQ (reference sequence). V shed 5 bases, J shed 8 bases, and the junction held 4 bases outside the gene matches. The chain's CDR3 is CASSPRQGEAFF. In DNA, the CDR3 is TGTGCCAGCAGCCCACGACAGGGGGAAGCTTTCTTT.

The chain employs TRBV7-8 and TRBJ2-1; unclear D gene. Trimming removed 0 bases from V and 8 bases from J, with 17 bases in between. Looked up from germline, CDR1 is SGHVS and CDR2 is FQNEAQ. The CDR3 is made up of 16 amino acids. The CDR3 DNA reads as TGTGCCAGCAGCTTAGCGATTAAAACGGAGCGAGATGAGCAGTTCTTC. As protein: CASSLAIKTERDEQFF.

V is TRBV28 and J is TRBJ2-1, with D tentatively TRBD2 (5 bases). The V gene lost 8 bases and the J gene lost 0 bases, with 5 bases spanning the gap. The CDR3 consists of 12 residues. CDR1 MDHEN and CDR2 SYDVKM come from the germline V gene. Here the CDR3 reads CASGSSYNEQFF. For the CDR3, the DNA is TGTGCCAGCGGGAGCTCCTACAATGAGCAGTTCTTC.

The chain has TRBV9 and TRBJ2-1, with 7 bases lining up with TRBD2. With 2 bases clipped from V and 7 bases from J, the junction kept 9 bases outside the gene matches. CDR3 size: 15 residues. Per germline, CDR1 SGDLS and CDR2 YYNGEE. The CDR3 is CASSVSGEGFNEQFF. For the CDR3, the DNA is TGTGCCAGCAGCGTTTCGGGGGAGGGTTTTAATGAGCAGTTCTTC.

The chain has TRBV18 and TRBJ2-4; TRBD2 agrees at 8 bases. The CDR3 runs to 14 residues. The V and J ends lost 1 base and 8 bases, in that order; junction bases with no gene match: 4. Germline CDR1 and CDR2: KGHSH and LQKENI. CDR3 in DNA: TGTGCCAGCTCACCACGTAGCGGGAAAGACATTCAGTACTTC. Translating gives CASSPRSGKDIQYF.

CDR3 sequence reads: CASSLGPGGGNQPQHF. DNA for the CDR3: TGTGCCAGCAGCTTAGGGCCAGGGGGCGGCAATCAGCCCCAGCATTTT. This chain connects TRBV11-2 to TRBJ1-5; 8 bases are shared with TRBD1. Germline loops: CDR1 SGHAT, CDR2 FQNNGV. J lost 2 bases, V lost 1 base, and 4 bases had no gene match. The CDR3 sequence is 16 residues long. Filled out from reference TRBV11-2 and TRBJ1-5, the complete variable domain reads EAGVAQSPRYKIIEKRQSVAFWCNPISGHATLYWYQQILGQGPKLLIQFQNNGVVDDSQLPKDRFSAERLKGVDSTLKIQPAKLEDSAVYLCASSLGPGGGNQPQHFGDGTRLSIL.